The 15 T cell receptor beta chains in this list originate from one sample, sequenced in a study of Tregs in tolerant kidney transplant recipients. Assay: immunoSEQ multiplex PCR; the TCRdb copy retains only in-frame clones and omits some. Here the sample spans about 68,000 clones, roughly 84% being singletons. Sequencing input: CD4+ T cells from blood. Receptors were obtained from a human donor in good health.

This chain joins TRBV23-1 and TRBJ2-5; tentatively, D is TRBD1 (6 bases). TRBV23-1 qualifies as an ORF whose function is uncertain. The CDR3 runs 16 residues. V lost 0 bases and J 3 bases, leaving 14 bases between the germline ends. The CDR3 coding sequence is TGCGCCAGCAGTCAATCAAAAAAGGCAGGGGAAGAGACCCAGTACTTC. Its protein product is CASSQSKKAGEETQYF.

The chain combines TRBV19 with TRBJ2-7; D not certain. The V end was cut by 4 bases, the J end by 2 bases, with 12 bases between. CDR3 size: 14 residues. CDR1 and CDR2 from the germline V gene are LNHDA and SQIVND (reference sequence). CDR3 sequence: CASSRAANTYEQYF. CDR3 nucleotides: TGTGCCAGTAGTAGGGCGGCGAACACCTACGAGCAGTACTTC.

The V call is TRBV6-1, the J call TRBJ2-2, with D uncertain. The CDR3 has 13 amino acids. Germline loops: CDR1 MNHNS, CDR2 SASEGT. Between the trimmed V and J ends, which lost 2 bases and 6 bases, there was a span of 7 bases. The CDR3 sequence is CASSELGPGELFF. The CDR3 DNA reads as TGTGCCAGCAGTGAACTTGGTCCCGGGGAGCTGTTTTTT.

The chain links TRBV6-1 to TRBJ2-5; D may be TRBD1 (6 bases). CDR3 size: 15 residues. CDR1 is MNHNS and CDR2 is SASEGT in the germline V gene. V was cut by 1 base and J by 0 bases, with 9 bases left in between. CDR3 residues: CASSEGDRNQETQYF. In DNA, the CDR3 is TGTGCCAGCAGTGAAGGAGACAGGAACCAAGAGACCCAGTACTTC.

The chain links TRBV7-2 to TRBJ2-7; the D gene could be TRBD1 or TRBD2 (6 bases each). CDR1 SGHTA and CDR2 FQGNSA come from the germline V gene. V lost 8 bases to trimming and J lost 7 bases, with 24 bases between them. The CDR3 has 15 amino acids. The CDR3, as DNA: TGTGCCAGCCGCTCCCGGGGGTGGGGGGCAAGGGAGCAGTACTTC. Its translation: CASRSRGWGAREQYF.

This sequence joins TRBV7-2 and TRBJ2-2; 7 nucleotides agree with TRBD1. This CDR3 is 18 amino acids long. Unmatched junction bases numbered 14, after V lost 2 bases and J lost 5 bases. CDR1 and CDR2 (germline): SGHTA, FQGNSA. CDR3 nucleotide sequence: TGTGCCAGCAGCTTATCCCCCCCCAGACAGGGTTGGACCGGGGAGCTGTTTTTT. Amino acid sequence: CASSLSPPRQGWTGELFF. The full variable domain, completed using reference TRBV7-2 and TRBJ2-2, is GAGVSQSPSNKVTEKGKDVELRCDPISGHTALYWYRQSLGQGLEFLIYFQGNSAPDKSGLPSDRFSAERTGGSVSTLTIQRTQQEDSAVYLCASSLSPPRQGWTGELFFGEGSRLTVL.

The chain is built from TRBV29-1 and TRBJ2-7; D may be TRBD1 (6 bases). Per germline, CDR1 SQVTM and CDR2 ANQGSEA. The CDR3 runs 12 residues. V was cut by 6 bases and J by 2 bases, with 11 bases left in between. The CDR3: CSVSDSAYEQYF. Here the CDR3 DNA reads TGCAGCGTCTCGGACAGCGCCTACGAGCAGTACTTC.

V usage is TRBV4-3 and J usage is TRBJ2-7; D is perhaps TRBD1 (6 bases). V lost 4 bases to trimming and J lost 1 base, with 17 bases between them. In germline, CDR1 is LGHNA, CDR2 YSLEER. CDR3 size: 16 residues. The CDR3 here is CASSLTLGGQSYEQYF. The CDR3 coding sequence is TGCGCCAGCAGCCTCACTCTTGGGGGCCAGTCCTACGAGCAGTACTTC.

The J gene is TRBJ2-1, the V gene TRBV5-8; D is uncertain. There are 14 residues in the CDR3. Deletions cut 4 bases from V and 6 bases from J, with 14 bases between. Germline CDR1 reads SGHTS; CDR2 reads YDEGEE. The CDR3 region is CASSLAFVLNEQFF. The CDR3 nucleotides are TGTGCCAGCAGCCTCGCATTCGTGCTCAATGAGCAGTTCTTC.

The gene calls are TRBV7-8 and TRBJ1-5; possibly TRBD1 for D (6 bases). Looked up from germline, CDR1 is SGHVS and CDR2 is FQNEAQ. Between the trimmed V and J ends, which lost 5 bases and 3 bases, there was a span of 17 bases. This CDR3 has 16 amino acids. Written as DNA, the CDR3 is TGTGCCAGCAGCCTAGATAGGGGGGGAAACAATCAGCCCCAGCATTTT. As protein: CASSLDRGGNNQPQHF.

The J gene is TRBJ2-1, the V gene TRBV11-3; 11 bases agree with TRBD2. Germline CDR1 reads SGHNT; CDR2 reads YENEEA. The CDR3 has 16 residues. After removal of 0 bases from V and 10 bases from J, the junction contained 8 bases not matched to a gene. CDR3 sequence: CASSLDGPGLADEQFF. DNA of the CDR3: TGTGCCAGCAGCTTAGATGGGCCGGGACTAGCGGACGAGCAGTTCTTC.

The chain employs TRBV29-1 and TRBJ2-3; 11 bases are a match to TRBD2. Germline V gene sequence: CDR1 SQVTM, CDR2 ANQGSEA. V shed 0 bases, J shed 4 bases, and the junction held 6 bases outside the gene matches. The CDR3 has 16 residues. CDR3 protein: CSVEDGLAGGADTQYF. CDR3 sequence (DNA): TGCAGCGTTGAAGATGGATTAGCGGGGGGGGCAGATACGCAGTATTTT.

This clone occurred once. The V and J genes are TRBV6-4 and TRBJ1-1, with D unclear. This CDR3 contains 13 residues. CDR1 and CDR2 from the germline V gene are MRHNA and SNTAGT. V gave up 0 bases and J gave up 10 bases, with 12 bases separating them. Here the CDR3 reads CASSDSRGSVAFF. The DNA of the CDR3 is TGTGCCAGCAGTGACTCGAGAGGGAGTGTAGCTTTCTTT.

V is TRBV18 and J is TRBJ2-6, with D maybe TRBD1 (5 bases). The V gene's germline CDR1 is KGHSH and CDR2 LQKENI. The length of the CDR3 is 18 residues. V was shortened by 0 bases and J by 0 bases, with 12 bases between the two germline ends. This CDR3 reads CASSPPRAQRSGANVLTF. In nucleotides, the CDR3 is TGTGCCAGCTCACCACCCAGGGCACAACGCTCTGGGGCCAACGTCCTGACTTTC.

In its sample, this clone ranks as medium-sized. V gene TRBV10-3 combines with J gene TRBJ1-2; the D gene is possibly TRBD1 (5 bases). The V end was cut by 6 bases, the J end by 0 bases, with 11 bases between. The CDR3 has 14 residues. Germline assignment: CDR1 ENHRY and CDR2 SYGVKD. The CDR3 DNA reads TGTGCCATCAGCGCATTAGGGGCTAACTATGGCTACACCTTC. It yields the protein CAISALGANYGYTF.